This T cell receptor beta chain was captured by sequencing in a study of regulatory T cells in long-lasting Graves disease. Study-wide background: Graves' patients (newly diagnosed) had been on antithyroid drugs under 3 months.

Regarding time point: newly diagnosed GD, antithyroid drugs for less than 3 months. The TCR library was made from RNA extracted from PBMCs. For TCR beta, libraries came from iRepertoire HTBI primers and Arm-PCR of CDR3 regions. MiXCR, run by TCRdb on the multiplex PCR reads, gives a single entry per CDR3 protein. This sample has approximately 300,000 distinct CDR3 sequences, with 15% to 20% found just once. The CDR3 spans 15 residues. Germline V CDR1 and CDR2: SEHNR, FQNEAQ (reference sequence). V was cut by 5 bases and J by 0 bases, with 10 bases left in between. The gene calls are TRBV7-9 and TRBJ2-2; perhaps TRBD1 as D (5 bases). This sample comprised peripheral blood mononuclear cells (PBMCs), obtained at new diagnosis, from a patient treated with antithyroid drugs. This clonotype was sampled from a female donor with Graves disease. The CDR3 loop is CASSPDKANTGELFF. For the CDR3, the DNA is TGTGCCAGCAGCCCGGACAAGGCGAACACCGGGGAGCTGTTTTTT.